The sequence of this TCR beta chain was determined in a study of T cell responses to AZD1222 COVID-19 vaccine. Overall study results and limits: At baseline, just six AZD1222 recipients tested seropositive. Two AZD1222 administrations were followed by greater Spike-specific TCR breadth and depth. Clonal diversity may have been underestimated in mostly white British donors.

As regards this clone: What it binds is unknown.

The germline V gene encodes CDR1 SGHRS and CDR2 YFSETQ. This CDR3 contains 15 residues. V gave up 5 bases and J gave up 3 bases; unmatched junction bases: 6. Generated by immunoSEQ multiplex PCR, the TCRdb table keeps only in-frame clones and is missing some. The table lists approximately 120,000 clones, approximately 93% of them singletons, with under 3.5% in the top ten. The specimen was peripheral blood, collected on day 0 of AZD1222 vaccination. The clonotype originates from an adult in good health. The rearrangement uses TRBV5-1 and TRBJ2-2, with TRBD2 identical over 8 bases. In DNA, the CDR3 is TGCGCCAGCAGGGCGGGGGGAGAGCACACCGGGGAGCTGTTTTTT. Its translation: CASRAGGEHTGELFF.